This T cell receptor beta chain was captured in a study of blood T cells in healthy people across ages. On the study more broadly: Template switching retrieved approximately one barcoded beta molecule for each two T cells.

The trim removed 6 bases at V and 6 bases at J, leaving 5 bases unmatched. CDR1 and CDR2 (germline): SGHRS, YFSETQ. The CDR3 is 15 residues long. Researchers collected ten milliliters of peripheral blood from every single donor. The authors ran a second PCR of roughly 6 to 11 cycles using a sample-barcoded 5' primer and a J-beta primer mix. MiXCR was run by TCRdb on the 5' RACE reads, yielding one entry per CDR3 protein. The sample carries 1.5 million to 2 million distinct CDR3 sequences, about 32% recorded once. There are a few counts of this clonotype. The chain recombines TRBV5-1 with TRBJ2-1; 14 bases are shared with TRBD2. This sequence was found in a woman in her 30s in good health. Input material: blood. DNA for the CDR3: TGCGCCAGCAAGACTAGCGGGGGGGCTGGCAATGAGCAGTTCTTC. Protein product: CASKTSGGAGNEQFF.